The text below deals with one TCR beta chain. The antigen remains undetermined. The data derive from a study of cytomegalovirus exposure and HLA in healthy donors. The CDR3 is made up of 15 amino acids. Germline V gene data show CDR1 as MDHEN and CDR2 as SYDVKM. V lost 3 bases and J lost 0, with 11 bases in between. In the PCR, 60 Vbeta and 13 Jbeta primers were used. Assay: immunoSEQ multiplex PCR; the TCRdb copy retains only in-frame clones and omits some. The sample contains some 96,000 clones, about 80% of which appear only once. Study findings and constraints: Most of the TCR beta V segments (in an earlier analysis) were productive either about 87% or about 30% of the time. Listed as cytomegalovirus-associated were over 150 TCR beta chains. Later work associated approximately 17,000 TCR beta sequences with HLA alleles at 0.05 false discovery rate.

The J gene is TRBJ1-1, the V gene TRBV28; no reliable D call. The material sequenced was PBMCs. This sequence originates from a man in his forties or fifties in good health and CMV-seronegative. CDR3 bases: TGTGCCAGCAGTTTTAATGGAGGGCTGAACACTGAAGCTTTCTTT. This encodes CASSFNGGLNTEAFF.